The 7 T cell receptor beta chains below were found in one sample sequenced in a study of a mutant IDH1 vaccine in newly diagnosed glioma. Their antigen targets remain unknown. Assay used: immunoSEQ multiplex PCR; TCRdb lists only in-frame clones, some missing. Found here are approximately 84,000 clones, approximately 75% of them singletons; the top ten hold more than 4.5%. The time point here: week 47, end of study. Topical imiquimod was applied with each vaccine dose, which held 300 ug of mutant IDH1 20-mer peptide. Sequencing was performed on PBMCs, taken from a glioma patient whose treatment included an IDH1 peptide vaccine. Receptor source: a middle-aged man with glioma.

The chain uses TRBV30 and TRBJ2-3; D gene uncertain. This CDR3 region has 12 residues. V was cut by 3 bases and J by 4 bases, with 8 bases left in between. CDR1 and CDR2 from the germline V gene are GTSNPN and SVGIG (reference sequence). CDR3 sequence: CAWSLVSDTQYF. DNA for the CDR3: TGTGCCTGGAGCCTAGTATCAGATACGCAGTATTTT. The variable domain in full, with the rest retrieved from reference TRBV30 and TRBJ2-3, is SQTIHQWPATLVQPVGSPLSLECTVEGTSNPNLYWYRQAAGRGLQLLFYSVGIGQISSEVPQNLSASRPQDRQFILSSKKLLLSDSGFYLCAWSLVSDTQYFGPGTRLTVL.

J is TRBJ2-5 and V is TRBV7-2; possibly TRBD2 for D (7 bases). The better agreement between TRBJ2-7 and the DNA end casts doubt on the J call. This CDR3 region has 15 residues. CDR1 is SGHTA, CDR2 FQGNSA, per germline. CDR3 sequence reads: CASSLVRGARDEQYF. The CDR3 DNA is TGTGCCAGCAGCTTAGTACGGGGGGCCAGGGACGAGCAGTACTTC.

The chain is built from TRBV7-9 and TRBJ1-1; D is possibly TRBD1 (5 bases). V lost 5 bases and J lost 8, with 9 bases in between. CDR3 length equals 11 residues. CDR1 is SEHNR, CDR2 FQNEAQ, per germline (reference sequence). CDR3 DNA: TGTGCCAGCAGCGAGAACAGGGAAGCTTTCTTT. It is translated as CASSENREAFF.

V gene TRBV29-1 combines with J gene TRBJ1-3; TRBD1 agrees at 9 bases. The V gene's germline CDR1 is SQVTM and CDR2 ANQGSEA. Trimming at V came to 4 bases and at J to 4 bases, leaving 5 bases not matched to a gene. The CDR3 totals 14 residues. The CDR3 reads CSVAGQGKGNTIYF. The DNA for the CDR3 is TGCAGCGTTGCCGGACAGGGGAAAGGAAACACCATATATTTT.

This chain joins TRBV30 and TRBJ1-1; TRBD1 aligns across 7 bases. CDR1 and CDR2 from the germline V gene are GTSNPN and SVGIG (reference sequence). CDR3 length equals 13 residues. The V and J ends lost 3 bases and 0 bases, in that order; junction bases with no gene match: 1. CDR3 loop: CAWSGTVNTEAFF. The CDR3 DNA follows: TGTGCCTGGAGCGGGACAGTGAACACTGAAGCTTTCTTT.

The genes are TRBV7-9 and TRBJ1-2; D is undetermined. The CDR3 covers 12 residues. Trimming shortened V by 1 base and J by 5 bases, and 5 bases separated the two germline ends. CDR1 is SEHNR and CDR2 is FQNEAQ in the germline V gene (reference sequence). The CDR3 nucleotides are TGTGCCAGCAGCTTAGAGAGATATGGCTACACCTTC. This codes for CASSLERYGYTF.

The rearrangement joins TRBV2 to TRBJ2-6; possible D gene TRBD2, 5 bases. Germline CDR1 reads SNHLY; CDR2 reads FYNNEI. The CDR3 loop spans 14 amino acids. The V and J ends lost 8 bases and 0 bases respectively, with 8 bases between them. DNA for the CDR3: TGTGCCAGCTTAACTAGCTCTGGGGCCAACGTCCTGACTTTC. Its translation: CASLTSSGANVLTF.